The entry below gives a single T cell receptor beta chain sequence along with its context. Its target is not known. The same CDR3 is also encoded by other DNA sequences in this sample. The V gene's germline CDR1 is SGHRS and CDR2 YFSETQ. This CDR3 spans 12 amino acids. The junction had 3 bases not matched to a gene; V was cut back by 7 bases and J by 2 bases. Repertoires were generated with immunoSEQ multiplex PCR, while TCRdb's copy carries only in-frame clones and drops some. The sample gives roughly 2,000,000 clones, about 95% of which show up once; 1% to 1.5% is in the top ten. Terminally differentiated effector memory CD45RA+ cells were left out of the naive CD8 fraction, which was CD45RO-negative and positively selected for CCR7. All participating donors were Caucasian adults from Nashville, Tennessee. The data stem from a study of shared clonotypes between healthy human individuals. Study background: Each donor had three CD4 naive, three CD4 memory, two CD8 naive and one CD8 memory plate. Study findings and constraints: Among a few donors, around 5% of naive CD4 clonotypes were found in common. Depth was large, yet rarefaction showed that sorted-subset sequencing was incomplete.

The receptor's source is a man aged 18 to 35 in good health. V is TRBV5-1 and J is TRBJ2-7; 7 nucleotides match TRBD1. Sequenced material: naive CD8+ T cells sorted from blood. The CDR3 sequence: CASSGQTYEQYF. DNA of the CDR3: TGCGCCAGCTCGGGACAGACCTACGAGCAGTACTTC.